Given below is one TCR beta chain in context. Its specificity is unknown. The source of the sample is a study of cytomegalovirus exposure and HLA in healthy donors. General study results and limits: Segments of the TCR beta V type were, in most cases, productive about 87% or about 30% of the time in an earlier analysis. TCR association rates varied by HLA locus in a later analysis, with DRB1 highest and HLA-C lowest.

CDR1 MDHEN and CDR2 SYDVKM come from the germline V gene. CDR3 length equals 14 residues. Losses at the gene ends were 6 bases for V and 7 bases for J; bases not matched to a gene: 8. In the PCR, 60 Vbeta and 13 Jbeta primers were used. Produced via immunoSEQ multiplex PCR; TCRdb's table is partial and in-frame only. This table holds about 160,000 clones, 65% to 90% found once. V and J are TRBV28 and TRBJ1-5, with 8 bases identical to TRBD1. The sequence was obtained from a man between 50 and 59 years old in good health and CMV-seropositive. The sample was PBMCs. DNA for the CDR3: TGTGCCAGCAGGGGGCAGGGGGCTTCACAGCCCCAGCATTTT. Translation: CASRGQGASQPQHF.